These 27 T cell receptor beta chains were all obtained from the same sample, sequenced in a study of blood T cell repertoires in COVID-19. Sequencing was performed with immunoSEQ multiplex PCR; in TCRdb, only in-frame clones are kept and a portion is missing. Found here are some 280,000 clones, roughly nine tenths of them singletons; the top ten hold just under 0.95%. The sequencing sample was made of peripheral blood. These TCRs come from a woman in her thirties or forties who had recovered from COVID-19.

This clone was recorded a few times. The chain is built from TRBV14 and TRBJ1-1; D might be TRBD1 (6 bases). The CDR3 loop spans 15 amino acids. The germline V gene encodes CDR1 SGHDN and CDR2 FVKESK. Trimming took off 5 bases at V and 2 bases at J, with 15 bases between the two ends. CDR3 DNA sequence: TGTGCCAGCAGCGCCCGACAGGCGGCAAACACTGAAGCTTTCTTT. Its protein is CASSARQAANTEAFF.

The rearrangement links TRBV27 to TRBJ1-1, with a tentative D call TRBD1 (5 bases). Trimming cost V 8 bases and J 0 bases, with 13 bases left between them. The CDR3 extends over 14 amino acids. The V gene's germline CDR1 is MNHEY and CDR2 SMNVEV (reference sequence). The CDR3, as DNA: TGTGCCAGCGCAATGGGGGGGATGAACACTGAAGCTTTCTTT. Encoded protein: CASAMGGMNTEAFF.

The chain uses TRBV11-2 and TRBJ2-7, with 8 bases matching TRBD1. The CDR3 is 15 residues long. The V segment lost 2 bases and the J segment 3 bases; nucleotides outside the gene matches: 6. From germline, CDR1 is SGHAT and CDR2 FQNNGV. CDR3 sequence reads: CASSLPGQALYEQYF. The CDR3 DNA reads TGTGCCAGCAGCTTACCGGGACAGGCCCTCTACGAGCAGTACTTC.

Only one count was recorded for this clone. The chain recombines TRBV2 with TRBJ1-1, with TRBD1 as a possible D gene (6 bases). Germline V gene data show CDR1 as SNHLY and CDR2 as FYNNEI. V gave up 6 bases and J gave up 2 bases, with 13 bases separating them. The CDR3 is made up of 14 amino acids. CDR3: CASRTGMGNTEAFF. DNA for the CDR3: TGTGCCAGCAGGACAGGAATGGGAAACACTGAAGCTTTCTTT.

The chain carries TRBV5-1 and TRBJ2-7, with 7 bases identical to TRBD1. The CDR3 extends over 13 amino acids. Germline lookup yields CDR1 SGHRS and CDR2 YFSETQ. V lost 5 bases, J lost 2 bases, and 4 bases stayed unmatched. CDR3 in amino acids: CASRGQPPYEQYF. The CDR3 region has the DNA TGCGCCAGCAGGGGACAGCCTCCCTACGAGCAGTACTTC.

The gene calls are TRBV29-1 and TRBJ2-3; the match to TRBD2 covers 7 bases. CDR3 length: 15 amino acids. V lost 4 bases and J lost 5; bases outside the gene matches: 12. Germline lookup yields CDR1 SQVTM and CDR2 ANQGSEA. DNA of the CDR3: TGCAGCGTTGCTTCTCCGGGAGGACGCGGAGATACGCAGTATTTT. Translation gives CSVASPGGRGDTQYF.

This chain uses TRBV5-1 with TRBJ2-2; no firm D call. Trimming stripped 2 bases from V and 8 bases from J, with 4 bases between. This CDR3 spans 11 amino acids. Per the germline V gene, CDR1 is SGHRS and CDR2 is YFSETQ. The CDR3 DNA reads TGCGCCAGCAGCTTAATAGGGGAGCTGTTTTTT. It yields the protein CASSLIGELFF. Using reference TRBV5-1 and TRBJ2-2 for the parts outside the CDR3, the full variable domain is KAGVTQTPRYLIKTRGQQVTLSCSPISGHRSVSWYQQTPGQGLQFLFEYFSETQRNKGNFPGRFSGRQFSNSRSEMNVSTLELGDSALYLCASSLIGELFFGEGSRLTVL.

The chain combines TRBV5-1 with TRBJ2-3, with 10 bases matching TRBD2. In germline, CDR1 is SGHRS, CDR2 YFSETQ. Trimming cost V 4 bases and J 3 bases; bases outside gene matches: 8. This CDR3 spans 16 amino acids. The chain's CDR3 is CASSRPGLAVTDTQYF. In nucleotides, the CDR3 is TGCGCCAGCAGCCGACCCGGACTAGCGGTTACAGATACGCAGTATTTT.

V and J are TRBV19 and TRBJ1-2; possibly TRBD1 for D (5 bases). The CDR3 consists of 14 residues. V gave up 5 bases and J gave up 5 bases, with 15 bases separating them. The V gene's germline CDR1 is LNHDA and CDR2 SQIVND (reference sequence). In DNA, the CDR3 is TGTGCCAGTAGTGCCGCAGGGATTTTTTATGGCTACACCTTC. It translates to CASSAAGIFYGYTF.

The CDR3 spells CASSSGQESGANVLTF. In DNA, the CDR3 is TGTGCCAGCAGCTCCGGACAGGAGTCTGGGGCCAACGTCCTGACTTTC. The chain has TRBV5-4 and TRBJ2-6; 7 nucleotides align to TRBD1. The germline V gene encodes CDR1 SGHNT and CDR2 YYREEE (reference sequence). CDR3 length: 16 amino acids. Unmatched junction bases numbered 4, after V lost 3 bases and J lost 1 base.

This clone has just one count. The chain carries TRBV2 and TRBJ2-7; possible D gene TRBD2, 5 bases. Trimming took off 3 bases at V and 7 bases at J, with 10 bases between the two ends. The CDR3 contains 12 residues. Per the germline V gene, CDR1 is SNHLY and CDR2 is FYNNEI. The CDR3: CASSDHGEEQYF. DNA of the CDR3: TGTGCCAGCAGTGACCACGGGGAGGAGCAGTACTTC.

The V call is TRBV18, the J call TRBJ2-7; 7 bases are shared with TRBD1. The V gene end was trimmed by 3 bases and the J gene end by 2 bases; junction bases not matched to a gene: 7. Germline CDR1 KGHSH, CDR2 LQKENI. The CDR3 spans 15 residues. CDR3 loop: CASSPTGTAPYEQYF. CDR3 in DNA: TGTGCCAGCTCACCGACAGGGACCGCCCCCTACGAGCAGTACTTC.

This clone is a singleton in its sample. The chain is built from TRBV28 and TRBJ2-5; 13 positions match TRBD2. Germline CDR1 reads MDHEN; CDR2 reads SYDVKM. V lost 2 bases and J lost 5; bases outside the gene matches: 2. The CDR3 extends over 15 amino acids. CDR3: CASSLGLAGAETQYF. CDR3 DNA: TGTGCCAGCAGTTTAGGACTAGCGGGAGCGGAGACCCAGTACTTC.

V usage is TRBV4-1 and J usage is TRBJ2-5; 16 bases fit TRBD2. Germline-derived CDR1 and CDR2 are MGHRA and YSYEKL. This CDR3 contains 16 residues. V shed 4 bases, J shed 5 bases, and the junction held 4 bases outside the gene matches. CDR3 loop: CASSRGLAGGQETQYF. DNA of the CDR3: TGCGCCAGCAGCCGGGGACTAGCGGGAGGGCAGGAGACCCAGTACTTC.

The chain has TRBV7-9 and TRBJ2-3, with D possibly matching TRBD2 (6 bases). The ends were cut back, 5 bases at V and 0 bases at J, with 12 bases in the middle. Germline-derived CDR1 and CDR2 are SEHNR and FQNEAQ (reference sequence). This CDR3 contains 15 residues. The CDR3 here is CASSDRGTSTDTQYF. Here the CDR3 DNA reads TGTGCCAGCAGCGACCGCGGGACTAGCACAGATACGCAGTATTTT.

CDR3 amino acids: CASSVDAGAGVGAGTQYF. CDR3 bases: TGTGCCAGCAGCGTAGACGCTGGCGCGGGAGTTGGGGCAGGTACGCAGTATTTT. The chain couples TRBV9 to TRBJ2-3, with 7 bases that match TRBD2. Germline values: CDR1 SGDLS, CDR2 YYNGEE. J lost 8 bases, V lost 0 bases, and 18 bases had no gene match. This CDR3 is 18 amino acids long.

The CDR3 DNA sequence: TGTATGGGCTGCATGAACACTGAAGCTTTCTTT. Protein product: CMGCMNTEAFF. The gene calls are TRBV30 and TRBJ1-1; no reliable D call. In germline, CDR1 is GTSNPN, CDR2 SVGIG (reference sequence). The length of the CDR3 is 11 residues. The variable domain in full, with the rest retrieved from reference TRBV30 and TRBJ1-1, is SQTIHQWPATLVQPVGSPLSLECTVEGTSNPNLYWYRQAAGRGLQLLFYSVGIGQISSEVPQNLSASRPQDRQFILSSKKLLLSDSGFYLCMGCMNTEAFFGQGTRLTVV.

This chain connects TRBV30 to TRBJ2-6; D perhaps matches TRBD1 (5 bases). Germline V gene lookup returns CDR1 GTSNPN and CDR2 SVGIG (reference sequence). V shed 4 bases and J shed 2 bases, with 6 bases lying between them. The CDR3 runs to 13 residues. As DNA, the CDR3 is TGTGCCTGGATAGGGGCTGGGGCCAACGTCCTGACTTTC. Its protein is CAWIGAGANVLTF.

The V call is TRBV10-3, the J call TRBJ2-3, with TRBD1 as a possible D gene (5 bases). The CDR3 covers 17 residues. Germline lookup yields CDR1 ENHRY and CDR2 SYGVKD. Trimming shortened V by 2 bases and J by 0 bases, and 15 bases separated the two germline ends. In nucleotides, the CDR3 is TGTGCCATCAGTGAGACCAGGGTCTCTATTAGCACAGATACGCAGTATTTT. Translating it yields CAISETRVSISTDTQYF.

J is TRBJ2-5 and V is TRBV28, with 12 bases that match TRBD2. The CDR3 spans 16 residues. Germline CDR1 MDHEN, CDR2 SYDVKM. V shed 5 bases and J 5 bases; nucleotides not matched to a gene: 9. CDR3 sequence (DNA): TGTGCCAGCAGTCCCGGACTAGCGGGACAGTTGGAGACCCAGTACTTC. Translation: CASSPGLAGQLETQYF.

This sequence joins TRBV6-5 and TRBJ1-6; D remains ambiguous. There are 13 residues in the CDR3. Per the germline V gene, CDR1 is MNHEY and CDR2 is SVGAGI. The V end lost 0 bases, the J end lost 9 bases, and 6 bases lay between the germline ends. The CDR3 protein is CASSYSWASPLHF. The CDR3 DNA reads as TGTGCCAGCAGTTACTCCTGGGCTTCACCCCTCCACTTT.

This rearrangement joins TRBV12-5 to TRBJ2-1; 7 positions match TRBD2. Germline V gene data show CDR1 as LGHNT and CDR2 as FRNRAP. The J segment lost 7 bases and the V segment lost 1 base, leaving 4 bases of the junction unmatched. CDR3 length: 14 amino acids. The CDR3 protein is CASGLGGLQNEQFF. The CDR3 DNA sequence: TGTGCTAGTGGTTTGGGGGGACTACAAAATGAGCAGTTCTTC.

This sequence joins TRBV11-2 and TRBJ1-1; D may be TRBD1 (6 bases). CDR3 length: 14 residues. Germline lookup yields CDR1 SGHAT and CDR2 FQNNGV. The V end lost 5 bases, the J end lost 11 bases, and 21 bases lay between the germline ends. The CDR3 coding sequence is TGTGCCAGCAGCCTCCACGGGCAGGGGAGTCAGGCTTTCTTT. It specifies CASSLHGQGSQAFF.

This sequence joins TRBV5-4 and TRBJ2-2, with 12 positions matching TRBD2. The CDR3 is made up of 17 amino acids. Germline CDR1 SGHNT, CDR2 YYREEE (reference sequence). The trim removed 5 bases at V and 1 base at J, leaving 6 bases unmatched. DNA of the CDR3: TGTGCCAGCAGTACCCGACTAGCGGGAGTGAACACCGGGGAGCTGTTTTTT. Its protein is CASSTRLAGVNTGELFF.

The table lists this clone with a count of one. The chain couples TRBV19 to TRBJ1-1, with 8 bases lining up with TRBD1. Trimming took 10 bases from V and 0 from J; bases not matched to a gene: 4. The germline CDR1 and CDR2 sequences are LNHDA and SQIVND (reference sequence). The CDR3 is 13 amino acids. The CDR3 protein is CATGQELNTEAFF. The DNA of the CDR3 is TGTGCCACGGGACAGGAATTGAACACTGAAGCTTTCTTT.

CDR3 nucleotide sequence: TGTGCCAGCAGCCAAGGGGCACTAGCGGGAGGCCACACAGATACGCAGTATTTT. Its translation is CASSQGALAGGHTDTQYF. J is TRBJ2-3 and V is TRBV3-1 (or the pseudogene TRBV3-2); 12 positions match TRBD2. CDR1 is LGHDT and CDR2 is YNNKEL in the germline V gene (reference sequence). With 1 base clipped from V and 2 bases from J, the junction kept 7 bases outside the gene matches. CDR3 length: 18 amino acids.

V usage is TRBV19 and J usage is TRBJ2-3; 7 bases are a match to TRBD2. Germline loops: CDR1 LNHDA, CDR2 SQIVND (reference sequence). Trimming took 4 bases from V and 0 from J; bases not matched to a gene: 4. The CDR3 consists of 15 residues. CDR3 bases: TGTGCCAGTAGTAAGCTAGCGGTTAGCACAGATACGCAGTATTTT. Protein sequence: CASSKLAVSTDTQYF.